This TCR beta chain is drawn from a study of blood T cell repertoires in COVID-19. Across the study: The United States, Italy and Spain provided the acute and convalescent COVID-19 samples. The cDNA or gDNA used as material had been derived from T cells, B-cell-depleted T cells, or PBMCs.

Germline V gene sequence: CDR1 MGHRA, CDR2 YSYEKL. This CDR3 has 14 residues. V trimming: 4 bases; J trimming: 4 bases; junction bases outside the gene matches: 2. Original processing notes: Amplification of reference gene primers provided the estimated nucleated cell counts. Here immunoSEQ multiplex PCR was the method, and the copy in TCRdb shows in-frame clones only, minus some. That table gives V, J and clone size, and the DNA gave D and trimming. This sample yields 90,000 to 100,000 clones, of which around 85% are seen a single time; about an eighth belongs to the top ten. The sequenced sample consisted of peripheral blood. This sequence was found in a human donor in a cohort sampled during active COVID-19. The chain uses TRBV4-1 and TRBJ2-1; 9 bases align to TRBD2. This CDR3 reads CASSRSGGYNEQFF. The CDR3 DNA reads as TGCGCCAGCAGCCGAAGCGGGGGGTACAATGAGCAGTTCTTC.